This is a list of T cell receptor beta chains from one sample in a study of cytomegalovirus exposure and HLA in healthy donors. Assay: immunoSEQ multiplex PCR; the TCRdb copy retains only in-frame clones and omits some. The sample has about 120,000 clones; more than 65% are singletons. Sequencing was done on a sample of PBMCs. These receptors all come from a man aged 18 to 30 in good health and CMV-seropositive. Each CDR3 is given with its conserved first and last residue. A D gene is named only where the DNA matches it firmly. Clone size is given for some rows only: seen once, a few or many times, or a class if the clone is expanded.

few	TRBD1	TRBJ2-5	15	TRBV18	TGTGCCAGCTCACCCATGGGGACAGGACAAGAGACCCAGTACTTC	CASSPMGTGQETQYF
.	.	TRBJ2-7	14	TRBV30	TGTGCCTGGAGTGTAGGGGACAAAAACTACGAGCAGTACTTC	CAWSVGDKNYEQYF
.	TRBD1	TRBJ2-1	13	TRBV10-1	TGCGCCAGCAGTGAAACCGGGACAGGGGTTAAGTTCTTC	CASSETGTGVKFF
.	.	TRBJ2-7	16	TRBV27	TGTGCCAGCAGTTTACGGGTTACGGCAGGGTCCCACGAGCAGTACTTC	CASSLRVTAGSHEQYF
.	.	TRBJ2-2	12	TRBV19	TGTGCCAGTAGTTACCGGACCGGGGAGCTGTTTTTT	CASSYRTGELFF
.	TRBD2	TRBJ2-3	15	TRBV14	TGTGCCAGCAGCCAAGTAGCGGGGTCAACAGATACGCAGTATTTT	CASSQVAGSTDTQYF
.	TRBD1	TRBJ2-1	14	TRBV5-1	TGCGCCAGCAGCTTCCAACAGGGGGCCGATGAGCAGTTCTTC	CASSFQQGADEQFF
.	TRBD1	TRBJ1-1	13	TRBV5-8	TGTGCCAGCAGCCGGACAGGGGGCACTGAAGCTTTCTTT	CASSRTGGTEAFF
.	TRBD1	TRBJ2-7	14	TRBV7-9	TGTGCCAGCAGCCTCCGGGACAGGGGTTACGAGCAGTACTTC	CASSLRDRGYEQYF
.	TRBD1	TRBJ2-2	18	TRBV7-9	TGTGCCAGCAGCTCACGACTCAAAGACAGGGGTTACACCGGGGAGCTGTTTTTT	CASSSRLKDRGYTGELFF
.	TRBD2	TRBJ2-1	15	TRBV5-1	TGCGCCAGCAGCTCCAACGGGAGGGGGGGGTGGGAGCAGTTCTTC	CASSSNGRGGWEQFF
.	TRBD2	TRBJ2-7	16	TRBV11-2	TGTGCCAGCAGCCCCCGAAGACTAGCGGGAGCCTACGAGCAGTACTTC	CASSPRRLAGAYEQYF
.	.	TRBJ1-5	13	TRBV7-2	TGTGCCAGCAGCTTGGGGGGGACCTCAGCCCAGCATTTT	CASSLGGTSAQHF
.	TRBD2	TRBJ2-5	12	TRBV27	TGTGCCAGTTGGGACTACGAAGAGACCCAGTACTTC	CASWDYEETQYF
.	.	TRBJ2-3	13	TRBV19	TGTGCCAGTAGTGGCTCGTCAGAAGATACGCAGTATTTT	CASSGSSEDTQYF
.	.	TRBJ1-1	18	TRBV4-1	TGCGCCAGCAGCCAAGGTTTAGGGACAAGCTATCTGTCCGTTGAAGCTTTCTTT	CASSQGLGTSYLSVEAFF
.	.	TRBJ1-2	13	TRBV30	TGTGCCTGGGGACTGGACGCGAGCTATGGCTACACCTTC	CAWGLDASYGYTF
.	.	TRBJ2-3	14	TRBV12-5	TGTGCTAGTGGTTTGGGACAGGGCACAGATACGCAGTATTTT	CASGLGQGTDTQYF
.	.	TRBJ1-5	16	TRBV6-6	TGTGCCAGCAGCCACTCCTCAAGGATAGCAAATCAGCCCCAGCATTTT	CASSHSSRIANQPQHF
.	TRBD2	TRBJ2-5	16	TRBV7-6	TGTGCCAGCAGCTTAGCGCGGGCGGGGGATCCAGAGACCCAGTACTTC	CASSLARAGDPETQYF
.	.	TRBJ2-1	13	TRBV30	TGTGCCTGGAGTGTGGTGGCGGTAAATGAGCAGTTCTTC	CAWSVVAVNEQFF
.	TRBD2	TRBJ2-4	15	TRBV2	TGTGCCAGCAGTGGGATAGCGGGGGGGAAAGACATTCAGTACTTC	CASSGIAGGKDIQYF
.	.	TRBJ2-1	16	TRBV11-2	TGTGCCAGCAGCTTGGGGCCAGGGGCTTCCTACAATGAGCAGTTCTTC	CASSLGPGASYNEQFF
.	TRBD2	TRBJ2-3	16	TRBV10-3	TGTGCCACGGGGACTAGACAAGCACTTAGCACAGATACGCAGTATTTT	CATGTRQALSTDTQYF
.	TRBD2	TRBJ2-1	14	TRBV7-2	TGTGCCAGCAGCCTCCTAGCGGGAGTCAATGAGCAGTTCTTC	CASSLLAGVNEQFF
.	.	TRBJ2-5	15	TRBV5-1	TGCGCCAGCAGCCTAACTCCCGGGAGCCAAGAGACCCAGTACTTC	CASSLTPGSQETQYF
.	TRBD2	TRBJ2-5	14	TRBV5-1	TGCGCCAGCAGCTGGGGACTAGCGCTAGAGACCCAGTACTTC	CASSWGLALETQYF
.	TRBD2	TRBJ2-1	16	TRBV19	TGTGCCAGTAGTACCAGGACTAGCGGGATCTACAATGAGCAGTTCTTC	CASSTRTSGIYNEQFF
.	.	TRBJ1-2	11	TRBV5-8	TGTGCCAGCAGCTTGCGGAGTGGCTACACCTTC	CASSLRSGYTF
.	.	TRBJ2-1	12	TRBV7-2	TGTGCCAGCAGCCAGCTTTCTAGTGAGCAGTTCTTC	CASSQLSSEQFF
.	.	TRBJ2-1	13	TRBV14	TGTGCCAGCAGCCAAGCGGGGTACAATGAGCAGTTCTTC	CASSQAGYNEQFF
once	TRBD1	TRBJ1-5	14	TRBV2	TGTGCCAGCAGGACGACAGGGGTTTTACAGCCCCAGCATTTT	CASRTTGVLQPQHF
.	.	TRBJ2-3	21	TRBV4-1	TGCGCCAGCAGCAAAGACTTAACCCCCCCAGGGGTTTCGGGATACACAGATACGCAGTATTTT	CASSKDLTPPGVSGYTDTQYF
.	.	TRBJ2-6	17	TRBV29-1	TGCAGCGTCATAATTCGGGGGGCGCTCTCTGGGGCCAACGTCCTGACTTTC	CSVIIRGALSGANVLTF
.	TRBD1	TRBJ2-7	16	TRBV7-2	TGTGCCAGCATCCCTGAAATCGGGACAGGGTTCAACGAGCAGTACTTC	CASIPEIGTGFNEQYF
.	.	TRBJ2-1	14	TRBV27	TGTGCCAGCAGGGCGGGGCGGCATCACAATGAGCAGTTCTTC	CASRAGRHHNEQFF
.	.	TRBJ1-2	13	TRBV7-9	TGTGCCAGCAGCTTAGGGCCCACCTATGGCTACACCTTC	CASSLGPTYGYTF
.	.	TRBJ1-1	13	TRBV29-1	TGCAGCGTGACCGGGACAATTTTTGGTGAAGCTTTCTTT	CSVTGTIFGEAFF
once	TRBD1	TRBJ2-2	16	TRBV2	TGTGCCAGCAGTGGCGGACAGGGGGCTATCACCGGGGAGCTGTTTTTT	CASSGGQGAITGELFF
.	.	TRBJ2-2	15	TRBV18	TGTGCCAGCTCCGAGAGCGGGTTCGACACCGGGGAGCTGTTTTTT	CASSESGFDTGELFF
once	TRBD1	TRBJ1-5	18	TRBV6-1	TGTGCCAGCAGTGGGGCGGGACAGGGGGCTTATAGCAATCAGCCCCAGCATTTT	CASSGAGQGAYSNQPQHF
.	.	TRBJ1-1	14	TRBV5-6	TGTGCCAGCAGCCTACAGGGTGTGAACACTGAAGCTTTCTTT	CASSLQGVNTEAFF
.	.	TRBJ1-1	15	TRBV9	TGTGCCAGCAGCGTAGACCAGGGTAGGGGTACTGAAGCTTTCTTT	CASSVDQGRGTEAFF
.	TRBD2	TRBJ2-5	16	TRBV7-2	TGTGCCAGCAGCTTAGTGACTAGCGGACCCCAGGAGACCCAGTACTTC	CASSLVTSGPQETQYF